This T cell receptor (beta chain) was sequenced in a study of tumor and adjacent non-tumor tissue in lung cancer. Study-wide results and limits: Tumor repertoires had a smaller top 100 clone share than normal lung.

As concerns this clonotype: What it recognizes is unknown.

The template was RNA from unsorted bulk tissue. The CDR3 spans 12 residues. CDR1 and CDR2 (germline): MNHNS, SASEGT. Trimming pared 4 bases from V and 1 base from J, leaving 3 bases between. The library came from three nested PCR rounds adapted from ARM-PCR protocols. TCRdb used MiXCR to reprocess the multiplex PCR reads, holding one entry per CDR3 protein. The data show roughly 140,000 distinct CDR3 sequences, approximately 64% seen once. Sequenced: lung tumor tissue. The chain combines TRBV6-1 with TRBJ2-3; D gene unclear. This receptor was identified in a man in his sixties with small cell lung cancer. For the CDR3, the DNA is TGTGCCAGCAGTGTGGGCACAGATACGCAGTATTTT. As protein: CASSVGTDTQYF.